A single sample gave rise to the 23 T cell receptor beta chains below, sequenced in a study of blood T cell repertoires in COVID-19. TCRdb keeps only in-frame clones here, not all; method: immunoSEQ multiplex PCR. This table has about 190,000 clones, roughly 80% appearing once. Sequencing was carried out using peripheral blood. The receptors stem from a man between 45 and 60 years old who had recovered from COVID-19.

This clone was counted only a few times. V usage is TRBV3-1 (or the pseudogene TRBV3-2) and J usage is TRBJ1-2; TRBD1 might be the D (5 bases). Trimming pared 8 bases from V and 6 bases from J, leaving 16 bases between. The CDR3 covers 13 residues. CDR1 and CDR2 from the germline V gene are LGHDT and YNNKEL (reference sequence). The CDR3 spells CASDGGIVDGYTF. The CDR3 region has the DNA TGTGCCAGCGACGGGGGGATTGTGGATGGCTACACCTTC.

The J gene is TRBJ2-7, the V gene TRBV2; 12 nucleotides agree with TRBD2. Trimming cost V 0 bases and J 7 bases; bases outside gene matches: 7. Germline V CDR1 and CDR2: SNHLY, FYNNEI. This CDR3 is built from 16 residues. In nucleotides, the CDR3 is TGTGCCAGCAGTGAAGCAAGACTAGCGGGAGCATGGGAGCAGTACTTC. This gives the protein CASSEARLAGAWEQYF.

The rearrangement uses TRBV7-9 and TRBJ2-7; D not certain. Trimming shortened V by 5 bases and J by 0 bases, and 5 bases separated the two germline ends. CDR1 and CDR2 from the germline V gene are SEHNR and FQNEAQ (reference sequence). CDR3 size: 12 residues. The CDR3 DNA sequence: TGTGCCAGCAGCCAGTCCTCCTACGAGCAGTACTTC. It encodes CASSQSSYEQYF.

The chain joins TRBV28 to TRBJ2-7; TRBD1 matches at 8 bases. The CDR3 has 14 amino acids. The junction had 7 bases not matched to a gene; V was cut back by 5 bases and J by 4 bases. CDR1 MDHEN and CDR2 SYDVKM come from the germline V gene. The CDR3 nucleotides read TGTGCCAGCAGTAGATCAGGGGGCTCGTACGAGCAGTACTTC. Encoded protein: CASSRSGGSYEQYF.

The chain carries TRBV30 and TRBJ2-3; no clear D. The CDR3 covers 12 residues. The ends were cut back, 0 bases at V and 5 bases at J, with 6 bases in the middle. CDR1 and CDR2 from the germline V gene are GTSNPN and SVGIG (reference sequence). The chain's CDR3 is CAWSVHRDTQYF. The CDR3 region has the DNA TGTGCCTGGAGTGTACACAGAGATACGCAGTATTTT.

This chain connects TRBV24-1 to TRBJ2-1; the match to TRBD2 covers 10 bases. V shed 5 bases, J shed 4 bases, and the junction held 10 bases outside the gene matches. The length of the CDR3 is 17 residues. The germline CDR1 and CDR2 sequences are KGHDR and SFDVKD. CDR3 sequence: CATSAGEAGGSYNEQFF. The CDR3 DNA reads TGTGCCACCAGTGCCGGAGAAGCGGGAGGGTCTTACAATGAGCAGTTCTTC.

The chain joins TRBV6-2 or TRBV6-3 to TRBJ1-4; D might be TRBD1 (6 bases). The CDR3 spans 16 residues. The ends were cut back, 2 bases at V and 4 bases at J, with 14 bases in the middle. Germline V gene data show CDR1 as MNHEY and CDR2 as SVGEGT. CDR3 in DNA: TGTGCCAGCAGTTACCACCCGAGAGGGGGTAATGAAAAACTGTTTTTT. Amino acid sequence: CASSYHPRGGNEKLFF.

In DNA form, the CDR3 reads TGTGCCAGCAGTTTACCCAGTCCAAACATTCAGTACTTC. This sequence encodes CASSLPSPNIQYF. The chain is built from TRBV28 and TRBJ2-4, with D unclear. The germline CDR1 and CDR2 sequences are MDHEN and SYDVKM. The V end lost 2 bases, the J end lost 6 bases, and 8 bases lay between the germline ends. The CDR3 consists of 13 residues.

This sequence joins TRBV29-1 and TRBJ1-6; TRBD1 is a possible D gene (6 bases). CDR1 is SQVTM, CDR2 ANQGSEA, per germline. The CDR3 covers 13 residues. The V end was cut by 7 bases, the J end by 10 bases, with 17 bases between. As DNA, the CDR3 is TGCAGCGCCCAAGACAGGATGGGCTCACCCCTCCACTTT. This sequence encodes CSAQDRMGSPLHF.

Comments on this clone: The germline gene is not matched at one end of the junction; a read error may be the cause. The genes are TRBV5-4 and TRBJ2-1; TRBD1 matches 9 bases. This CDR3 spans 15 amino acids. Germline V gene sequence: CDR1 SGHNT, CDR2 YYREEE (reference sequence). The CDR3 here is CASSLGQGLHNEQFF. In nucleotides, the CDR3 is TGTGCCAGCAGTTTGGGACAGGGTCTCCACAATGAGCAGTTCTTC.

The chain couples TRBV27 to TRBJ2-7, with 9 bases that match TRBD1. The ends lost 7 bases at V and 7 bases at J; junction bases unmatched: 8. This CDR3 contains 13 residues. Germline assignment: CDR1 MNHEY and CDR2 SMNVEV (reference sequence). The CDR3 nucleotides read TGTGCCAGCAAGAAACAGGGGGCGCGTGAGCAGTACTTC. Protein: CASKKQGAREQYF.

The V and J genes are TRBV12-3 or TRBV12-4 and TRBJ1-1; 8 bases line up with TRBD1. The CDR3 contains 13 residues. Trimming at V came to 6 bases and at J to 4 bases, leaving 4 bases not matched to a gene. The CDR3 loop is CASRETGATEAFF. The CDR3 DNA sequence: TGTGCCAGCAGAGAGACAGGGGCCACTGAAGCTTTCTTT.

J is TRBJ2-3 and V is TRBV21-1; TRBD2 is taken as the D call from the table, unchecked against the DNA. TRBV21-1 is deemed a pseudogene. The CDR3 runs to 18 residues. The CDR3 region is CASSKGLIPDTSTDTQYF. The CDR3 DNA is TGTGCCAGCAGCAAAGGCCTGATACCTGATACTAGCACAGATACGCAGTATTTT.

Only one count was recorded for this clone. The rearrangement links TRBV7-9 to TRBJ2-7; 11 bases are a match to TRBD2. Germline V lookup: CDR1 SEHNR, CDR2 FQNEAQ (reference sequence). The ends lost 6 bases at V and 0 bases at J; junction bases unmatched: 4. CDR3 size: 15 residues. The CDR3 here is CASSRTSGSSYEQYF. In DNA, the CDR3 is TGTGCCAGCAGTAGAACTAGCGGGAGCTCCTACGAGCAGTACTTC.

The chain recombines TRBV19 with TRBJ2-5, with TRBD1 identical over 9 bases. V trimming: 1 base; J trimming: 7 bases; junction bases outside the gene matches: 1. CDR3 length: 13 amino acids. Germline CDR1 reads LNHDA; CDR2 reads SQIVND (reference sequence). CDR3 region: CASSIGTGVTQYF. The CDR3 region has the DNA TGTGCCAGTAGTATAGGGACAGGGGTGACCCAGTACTTC.

This rearrangement joins TRBV28 to TRBJ2-2, with unresolved D. The length of the CDR3 is 13 residues. Germline CDR1 reads MDHEN; CDR2 reads SYDVKM. The V end lost 6 bases, the J end lost 2 bases, and 7 bases lay between the germline ends. CDR3 sequence (DNA): TGTGCCAGCAGGTCCAGTAACACCGGGGAGCTGTTTTTT. Translating it yields CASRSSNTGELFF.

This chain links TRBV4-1 with TRBJ2-7; 14 bases match TRBD2. After removal of 1 base from V and 3 bases from J, the junction contained 2 bases not matched to a gene. The germline V gene has CDR1 MGHRA and CDR2 YSYEKL. This CDR3 is built from 16 residues. CDR3 amino acids: CASSQGLAGGNYEQYF. The CDR3 bases are TGCGCCAGCAGCCAAGGACTAGCGGGAGGGAACTACGAGCAGTACTTC.

CDR3 bases: TGTGCCAGCTCTCTTAGCAAGGGGGCGTATTTCGAGGAAGCTTTCTTT. Protein sequence: CASSLSKGAYFEEAFF. The chain couples TRBV27 to TRBJ1-1, with 7 bases fitting TRBD1. Germline lookup yields CDR1 MNHEY and CDR2 SMNVEV (reference sequence). The junction had 20 bases not matched to a gene; V was cut back by 8 bases and J by 8 bases. The CDR3 has 16 residues.

The chain joins TRBV19 to TRBJ1-4, with a possible D match to TRBD1 (6 bases). CDR3 length equals 16 residues. The V end was cut by 6 bases, the J end by 8 bases, with 22 bases between. Germline V gene sequence: CDR1 LNHDA, CDR2 SQIVND (reference sequence). CDR3 residues: CASSFNSQGVEEKLFF. Here the CDR3 DNA reads TGTGCCAGTAGCTTCAACTCACAGGGTGTGGAAGAAAAACTGTTTTTT.

The CDR3 here is CASSLLGSGPYGYTF. CDR3 DNA sequence: TGTGCCAGCAGTTTACTGGGAAGCGGTCCGTATGGCTACACCTTC. V and J are TRBV27 and TRBJ1-2; D remains unclear. CDR1 and CDR2 from the germline V gene are MNHEY and SMNVEV (reference sequence). V shed 2 bases and J shed 5 bases, with 15 bases lying between them. The length of the CDR3 is 15 residues.

This clone has a handful of counts. J is TRBJ1-1 and V is TRBV10-2, with a possible D match to TRBD1 (6 bases). V was shortened by 5 bases and J by 2 bases, with 15 bases between the two germline ends. The CDR3 sequence is 15 residues long. CDR1 and CDR2 (germline): WSHSY, SAAADI. In DNA form, the CDR3 reads TGCGCCAGCAGTAGTACAGGGTACGTTAACACTGAAGCTTTCTTT. The encoded protein is CASSSTGYVNTEAFF.

The chain employs TRBV11-2 and TRBJ2-1; 7 nucleotides match TRBD1. V was clipped by 5 bases and J by 7 bases; unmatched bases: 8. Germline lookup yields CDR1 SGHAT and CDR2 FQNNGV. This CDR3 contains 14 residues. Here the CDR3 reads CASSQDRIGNEQFF. The CDR3 nucleotides are TGTGCCAGCAGCCAGGACAGGATAGGTAATGAGCAGTTCTTC.

The V call is TRBV4-1, the J call TRBJ2-1, with a tentative D call TRBD2 (5 bases). Germline loops: CDR1 MGHRA, CDR2 YSYEKL. With 1 base removed from V and 8 bases from J, the gap between germline ends came to 18 bases. This CDR3 contains 16 residues. The CDR3 is CASSQVGVKVHHEQFF. The CDR3 DNA reads TGCGCCAGCAGCCAAGTCGGGGTTAAAGTTCATCATGAGCAGTTCTTC.